The 14 T cell receptor beta chains given below trace back to one sample, sequenced in a study of T cells of healthy individuals. One entry per CDR3 protein results from TCRdb running MiXCR on the 5' RACE reads. Of 41,000 or so distinct CDR3 sequences in the sample, approximately 4.9% were seen once. The receptors were gathered from a human donor in good health.

In its sample, this clonotype was seen many times. The chain employs TRBV21-1 and TRBJ2-5; TRBD1, the table's D call, lacks a check against the DNA. TRBV21-1 is a pseudogene segment. This CDR3 contains 15 residues. The CDR3 loop is CASSLKWDYQETQYF. The CDR3 coding sequence is TGTGCCAGCAGCCTAAAATGGGACTACCAAGAGACCCAGTACTTC.

The rearrangement joins TRBV6-6 to TRBJ1-5; 8 bases agree with TRBD1. The CDR3 is 16 residues long. Looked up from germline, CDR1 is MNHNY and CDR2 is SVGAGI (reference sequence). V lost 2 bases and J lost 2; bases outside the gene matches: 5. The DNA for the CDR3 is TGTGCCAGCAGTTACCACCGGGGACAGGGCAATCAGCCCCAGCATTTT. Its protein product is CASSYHRGQGNQPQHF.

This clonotype was recorded at least ten times. The gene calls are TRBV11-2 and TRBJ2-7; D is unclear. The germline gives CDR1 SGHAT, CDR2 FQNNGV. The CDR3 totals 12 residues. V shed 0 bases and J shed 3 bases, with 3 bases lying between them. CDR3 region: CASSLESYEQYF. CDR3 DNA sequence: TGTGCCAGCAGCTTAGAAAGCTACGAGCAGTACTTC.

This clonotype turned up a few times. CDR3 sequence: CASSLGAPWAEQYF. The CDR3, as DNA: TGTGCCAGCAGTTTGGGGGCCCCATGGGCCGAGCAGTACTTC. This chain links TRBV27 with TRBJ2-7; D is possibly TRBD1 (6 bases). CDR1 and CDR2 (germline): MNHEY, SMNVEV (reference sequence). V was clipped by 3 bases and J by 6 bases, with 15 bases between them. The CDR3 is made up of 14 amino acids.

The V gene is TRBV12-3 or TRBV12-4, the J gene TRBJ1-1; 10 bases line up with TRBD1. The CDR3 sequence is 12 residues long. Trimming removed 6 bases from V and 10 bases from J; junction bases left unmatched: 5. DNA for the CDR3: TGTGCCAGCAGGAGACAGGGGGCAGGAGCTTTCTTT. It codes for CASRRQGAGAFF.

A word on this clonotype: This may stem from a read error, because a much larger clone lies one nucleotide away. The chain joins TRBV7-2 to TRBJ1-1; no clear D. The V end lost 5 bases, the J end lost 6 bases, and 22 bases lay between the germline ends. The germline gives CDR1 SGHTA, CDR2 FQGNSA. This CDR3 contains 16 residues. The CDR3 nucleotides are TGTGCCAGCAGCCCCATTGCGGGGAGGCGCCTCGCTGAAGCTTTCTTT. This codes for CASSPIAGRRLAEAFF.

This clonotype came up a few times. The V gene is TRBV5-2, the J gene TRBJ2-1; the table's D call TRBD2 went unverified against the DNA. TRBV5-2 is termed a pseudogene. CDR3 length: 13 amino acids. CDR3 loop: CASNPLGSEEQFF. The CDR3 nucleotides are TGTGCCAGCAATCCACTAGGTTCAGAAGAGCAGTTCTTC.

As regards this clonotype: A read error is possible here, since a much larger clone lies one base away. The J gene is TRBJ2-1, the V gene TRBV19; maybe TRBD2 (7 bases). This CDR3 region has 12 residues. Per the germline V gene, CDR1 is LNHDA and CDR2 is SQIVND (reference sequence). The CDR3 sequence: CARSIGEGEKFF. The CDR3 region has the DNA TGTGCCAGAAGTATAGGGGAGGGGGAGAAGTTCTTC.

This clonotype was seen many times. The chain is built from TRBV20-1 and TRBJ1-1; D is uncertain. The CDR3 sequence is 12 residues long. V lost 7 bases to trimming and J lost 5 bases, with 14 bases between them. Germline CDR1 DFQATT, CDR2 SNEGSKA (reference sequence). The CDR3 coding sequence is TGCAGTGGTGCCGGGGAAGGGACTGAAGCTTTCTTT. Translation: CSGAGEGTEAFF.

There are many counts of this clonotype. The chain uses TRBV29-1 and TRBJ2-3; no definite D call. The CDR3 runs to 14 residues. Trimming shortened V by 0 bases and J by 3 bases, and 10 bases separated the two germline ends. CDR1 SQVTM and CDR2 ANQGSEA come from the germline V gene. The CDR3 bases are TGCAGCGTTGAAGATCTTCTAGGGACAGATACGCAGTATTTT. It codes for CSVEDLLGTDTQYF.

This clonotype was detected only a few times. The rearrangement uses TRBV14 and TRBJ2-3; D possibly uses TRBD1 or TRBD2 (5 bases each). Germline CDR1 is SGHDN and CDR2 is FVKESK. V gave up 4 bases and J gave up 3 bases, with 14 bases separating them. The CDR3 has 15 residues. The chain's CDR3 is CASSLTGTPTDTQYF. DNA for the CDR3: TGTGCCAGCAGCCTAACCGGGACGCCTACAGATACGCAGTATTTT. Combining the CDR3 with reference TRBV14 and TRBJ2-3 gives the whole variable domain EAGVTQFPSHSVIEKGQTVTLRCDPISGHDNLYWYRRVMGKEIKFLLHFVKESKQDESGMPNNRFLAERTGGTYSTLKVQPAELEDSGVYFCASSLTGTPTDTQYFGPGTRLTVL.

This clonotype was found a few times. The V and J genes are TRBV19 and TRBJ2-2, with D unclear. The germline V gene has CDR1 LNHDA and CDR2 SQIVND (reference sequence). V lost 8 bases to trimming and J lost 0 bases, with 4 bases between them. This CDR3 is 12 amino acids long. The CDR3 DNA reads as TGTGCCAGTCGGTCGAACACCGGGGAGCTGTTTTTT. Translation: CASRSNTGELFF.

This clonotype was seen many times. The genes are TRBV5-4 and TRBJ2-2; 8 bases map to TRBD1. Germline-derived CDR1 and CDR2 are SGHNT and YYREEE (reference sequence). V lost 4 bases to trimming and J lost 2 bases; unmatched junction nucleotides: 7. CDR3 length equals 16 residues. In nucleotides, the CDR3 is TGTGCCAGCAGCGGGAGACAGGGGACAAACACCGGGGAGCTGTTTTTT. It yields the protein CASSGRQGTNTGELFF.

This clonotype was found many times. This rearrangement joins TRBV6-4 to TRBJ1-4; no firm D call. Trimming removed 6 bases from V and 10 bases from J, with 9 bases in between. CDR1 MRHNA and CDR2 SNTAGT come from the germline V gene. CDR3 length: 11 residues. CDR3 in amino acids: CASRNLGKLFF. CDR3 coding DNA: TGTGCCAGCAGGAATCTGGGAAAACTGTTTTTT.